Listed below are T cell receptor beta chains from one sample, sequenced in a study of T cells in Graves' hyperthyroidism and ophthalmopathy. Each CDR3 protein gets one entry after TCRdb re-called the multiplex PCR reads with MiXCR. This sample yields roughly 650,000 distinct CDR3 sequences, of which roughly a sixth are seen a single time; 2.5% to 4% belongs to the top ten. The material sequenced was blood. The receptor source for this set is a woman in her 40s with Graves' ophthalmopathy. Each CDR3 is given with its conserved first and last residue. Each record gives: V gene, J gene, CDR3 protein.

>TRBV5-1|TRBJ1-4
CASSLGTTLEKLFF
>TRBV12-3/TRBV12-4|TRBJ2-1
CASTGGTFNNEQFF
>TRBV10-2|TRBJ2-6
CASGPRDRAGANVLTF
>TRBV29-1|TRBJ2-5
CSAGTVEETQYF
>TRBV18|TRBJ1-1
CASSPRVTGSEAFF
>TRBV6-1|TRBJ2-3
CASSEAIAISTDTQYF
>TRBV5-1|TRBJ2-5
CASSSSGRGEETQYF
>TRBV5-4|TRBJ2-3
CAGSETSGGGSTDTQYF
>TRBV7-3|TRBJ2-2
CASSFLVGGTGELFF
>TRBV6-1|TRBJ2-1
CASTSLSGISYNEQFF
>TRBV29-1|TRBJ2-7
CSVALRQREEQYF
>TRBV27|TRBJ2-1
CAGRTAGGGNEQFF
>TRBV30|TRBJ1-5
CAWSGHRGQPQHF
>TRBV2|TRBJ2-3
CASIKQGTSTDTQYF
>TRBV2|TRBJ1-5
CASSKGQSRAQPQHF
>TRBV12-3/TRBV12-4|TRBJ2-7
CASSLTQDHEQYF
>TRBV5-5|TRBJ1-5
CASSLGPHLGNQPQHF